This entry lists 11 T cell receptor beta chains sequenced from one sample in a study of metastatic and nonmetastatic thyroid tumors. No treatment had been given to any patient before thyroid surgery. MiXCR re-clonotyped the PCR reads for TCRdb. Of under 50,000 clones listed, about 26% are singletons. The sample taken for sequencing was blood. Source of these receptors: a male donor with papillary thyroid cancer or a benign thyroid nodule (not recorded which). Some clones in this sample may be carry-over from other donors' samples.

The chain links TRBV9 to TRBJ2-2, with D possibly matching TRBD2 (5 bases). The germline V and J ends were trimmed by 4 bases and 1 base, with 11 bases remaining between them. There are 15 residues in the CDR3. Germline CDR1 is SGDLS and CDR2 is YYNGEE. In DNA, the CDR3 is TGTGCCAGCAGCCCGTCTCGGGGGAACACCGGGGAGCTGTTTTTT. It specifies CASSPSRGNTGELFF.

This clone was picked up many times. The chain couples TRBV6-4 to TRBJ1-5; TRBD1 might be the D (5 bases). The CDR3 has 17 amino acids. Germline assignment: CDR1 MRHNA and CDR2 SNTAGT. Deletions cut 3 bases from V and 1 base from J, with 16 bases between. CDR3 coding DNA: TGTGCCAGCAGTGAAGATTTCCGGACAAGGAGCAATCAGCCCCAGCATTTT. This codes for CASSEDFRTRSNQPQHF.

This clone showed up just a few times. The V gene is TRBV12-3 or TRBV12-4, the J gene TRBJ2-1, with D perhaps TRBD1 or TRBD2 (5 bases each). Trimming removed 8 bases from V and 2 bases from J, with 16 bases in between. This CDR3 region has 15 residues. In DNA, the CDR3 is TGTGCCAGCCGGGGCGGGCGGGCCACCTACAATGAGCAGTTCTTC. This sequence encodes CASRGGRATYNEQFF.

This clone came up a few times. The chain couples TRBV5-1 to TRBJ1-2; TRBD1 agrees at 7 bases. The CDR3 extends over 15 amino acids. Germline values: CDR1 SGHRS, CDR2 YFSETQ. Trimming removed 4 bases from V and 6 bases from J; junction bases left unmatched: 12. This CDR3 reads CASSPRTGRVDGYTF. The CDR3 DNA follows: TGCGCCAGCAGCCCCCGGACAGGTCGGGTCGATGGCTACACCTTC. The full variable domain, rest sourced from reference TRBV5-1 and TRBJ1-2, is KAGVTQTPRYLIKTRGQQVTLSCSPISGHRSVSWYQQTPGQGLQFLFEYFSETQRNKGNFPGRFSGRQFSNSRSEMNVSTLELGDSALYLCASSPRTGRVDGYTFGSGTRLTVV.

This clone showed up just a few times. Given the absence of the conserved phenylalanine or tryptophan at the CDR3 end, a read error is likely. This chain uses TRBV19 with TRBJ2-5; the match to TRBD2 covers 8 bases. The CDR3 length is 14 residues. After removal of 5 bases from V and 4 bases from J, the junction contained 6 bases not matched to a gene. Germline CDR1 LNHDA, CDR2 SQIVND (reference sequence). CDR3 protein: CASSGSGIGETQYS. DNA of the CDR3: TGTGCCAGTAGTGGTAGCGGGATAGGAGAGACCCAGTACTCC.

This clone was counted a few times. The genes are TRBV28 and TRBJ2-1; D is unclear. Germline CDR1 is MDHEN and CDR2 is SYDVKM. This CDR3 is 16 amino acids long. Deletions cut 5 bases from V and 0 bases from J, with 14 bases between. Here the CDR3 DNA reads TGTGCCAGCAGTGAGCCCGGGTTGAGCTCCTACAATGAGCAGTTCTTC. Translation gives CASSEPGLSSYNEQFF.

This rearrangement joins TRBV5-1 to TRBJ2-7; TRBD2 matches 8 bases. Germline trimming cut 0 bases from V and 2 bases from J; bases unmatched to any gene: 7. This CDR3 contains 16 residues. Germline assignment: CDR1 SGHRS and CDR2 YFSETQ. CDR3 amino acids: CASSLGSGMQAYEQYF. DNA of the CDR3: TGCGCCAGCAGCTTGGGTAGCGGGATGCAGGCCTACGAGCAGTACTTC.

The chain employs TRBV28 and TRBJ2-3; no clear D. There are 16 residues in the CDR3. V dropped 4 bases and J dropped 9 bases, with 23 bases sitting between them. The germline V gene encodes CDR1 MDHEN and CDR2 SYDVKM. The CDR3 DNA is TGTGCCAGCAGTTCTATCCTCGGCAGGCTAGAAGGGACGCAGTATTTT. Protein product: CASSSILGRLEGTQYF.

This clone has a handful of counts. The V and J genes are TRBV12-3 or TRBV12-4 and TRBJ2-7; D gene uncertain. There are 13 residues in the CDR3. Trimming left V 6 bases short and J 7 bases short, with 16 bases between. The CDR3 DNA follows: TGTGCCAGCAGCTTTAGACCCAGTGAAGAGCAGTACTTC. Residues: CASSFRPSEEQYF.

The rearrangement joins TRBV3-1 to TRBJ2-7; 11 bases align to TRBD2. V lost 5 bases and J lost 6; bases outside the gene matches: 9. CDR3 length: 15 amino acids. The germline V gene has CDR1 LGHDT and CDR2 YNNKEL (reference sequence). CDR3 sequence reads: CASSALAGGRGEQYF. The CDR3 coding sequence is TGTGCCAGCAGCGCGTTAGCGGGAGGGAGGGGCGAGCAGTACTTC.

V and J are TRBV4-3 and TRBJ1-2; no clear D gene. The V end was cut by 5 bases, the J end by 6 bases, with 10 bases between. This CDR3 has 12 amino acids. CDR1 and CDR2 from the germline V gene are LGHNA and YSLEER. This chain's CDR3 is CASSGIDHGYTF. The CDR3 DNA reads as TGCGCCAGCAGCGGGATCGACCATGGCTACACCTTC.